This T cell receptor (beta chain) was retrieved from a study of Graves' ophthalmopathy and Graves' hyperthyroidism. Study-wide results and limits: Ophthalmopathy progression was predicted by the model at 70.59% sensitivity and roughly 72% specificity.

Researchers took RNA transcripts and amplified TCR beta CDR3 regions from them. HTBI-primed RT-PCR formed the first round, and a multiplex PCR formed the second. Each CDR3 protein is one row after TCRdb ran MiXCR on the multiplex PCR reads. The sample has around 660,000 distinct CDR3 sequences; about 40% are singletons. Concerning this clonotype: What it binds is not known.

Sequenced input: peripheral blood. The source of this sequence is an adult man with Graves' ophthalmopathy.

CDR3 residues: CASSQAKGNTEAFF. The CDR3 DNA follows: TGTGCCAGCAGCCAAGCGAAAGGGAACACTGAAGCTTTCTTT. This chain connects TRBV4-2 to TRBJ1-1; D unresolved. The CDR3 is made up of 14 amino acids. Deletions cut 1 base from V and 1 base from J, with 7 bases between. Germline values: CDR1 LGHNA, CDR2 YNFKEQ.